The 9 T cell receptor beta chains below all came from one sample that was sequenced in a study of blood T cell repertoires in COVID-19. Only in-frame clones appear in the TCRdb table, and some are missing; sequencing was by immunoSEQ multiplex PCR. Of roughly 100,000 clones in the sample, approximately 84% are singletons; the top ten hold more than 5.5%. The sample comprised peripheral blood. Receptors originate from a human donor in a cohort sampled during active COVID-19.

The gene calls are TRBV7-2 and TRBJ2-7, with TRBD1 matching 8 bases. Unmatched junction bases numbered 6, after V lost 4 bases and J lost 1 base. The CDR3 is 15 residues long. Germline CDR1 reads SGHTA; CDR2 reads FQGNSA. CDR3 DNA: TGTGCCAGCAGCTCGCGCGGGACAGGTTCCTACGAGCAGTACTTC. Translated, it gives CASSSRGTGSYEQYF.

The rearrangement joins TRBV19 to TRBJ2-2, with 7 bases aligning to TRBD1. Germline trimming cut 5 bases from V and 5 bases from J; bases unmatched to any gene: 11. CDR1 LNHDA and CDR2 SQIVND come from the germline V gene (reference sequence). There are 16 residues in the CDR3. CDR3 region: CASSGTAVLGTGELFF. The CDR3 DNA is TGTGCCAGTAGTGGGACAGCGGTCCTGGGGACCGGGGAGCTGTTTTTT.

This rearrangement joins TRBV19 to TRBJ2-5, with 9 bases aligning to TRBD2. The CDR3 has 13 amino acids. V lost 3 bases and J lost 5; bases outside the gene matches: 1. Germline lookup yields CDR1 LNHDA and CDR2 SQIVND (reference sequence). The DNA of the CDR3 is TGTGCCAGTAGTATTCTAGCGGGGGAGACCCAGTACTTC. Amino acid sequence: CASSILAGETQYF.

This clone was counted ten times or more. The chain couples TRBV19 to TRBJ2-7; D perhaps matches TRBD1 (6 bases). Trimming took off 8 bases at V and 0 bases at J, with 8 bases between the two ends. Germline V gives CDR1 LNHDA, CDR2 SQIVND (reference sequence). The CDR3 is 12 amino acids. The CDR3 region is CASAQGSYEQYF. The CDR3 DNA reads TGTGCCAGTGCACAGGGCTCCTACGAGCAGTACTTC.

This sequence joins TRBV28 and TRBJ2-4; 8 nucleotides align to TRBD2. Germline V gives CDR1 MDHEN, CDR2 SYDVKM. Trimming took 1 base from V and 7 from J; bases not matched to a gene: 6. The CDR3 is 15 amino acids. CDR3 sequence: CASSLSGGPRNIQYF. The CDR3 coding sequence is TGTGCCAGCAGTTTATCGGGGGGGCCTCGGAACATTCAGTACTTC.

The V call is TRBV29-1, the J call TRBJ2-5; 11 bases line up with TRBD2. Germline V gene lookup returns CDR1 SQVTM and CDR2 ANQGSEA. The CDR3 runs to 15 residues. J lost 2 bases, V lost 3 bases, and 5 bases had no gene match. The CDR3 bases are TGCAGCGTTGAGGGGACTAGCGGAGGACAAGAGACCCAGTACTTC. Its protein is CSVEGTSGGQETQYF.

V usage is TRBV5-4 and J usage is TRBJ1-6; the D gene is possibly TRBD1 (6 bases). With 3 bases removed from V and 17 bases from J, the gap between germline ends came to 30 bases. This CDR3 comprises 17 residues. Germline V gene data show CDR1 as SGHNT and CDR2 as YYREEE (reference sequence). This CDR3 reads CASSSLTENIQGTVVHF. DNA for the CDR3: TGTGCCAGCAGCTCCCTTACAGAAAACATACAGGGAACTGTCGTCCACTTT. The complete variable domain, with remaining parts taken from reference TRBV5-4 and TRBJ1-6, reads ETGVTQSPTHLIKTRGQQVTLRCSSQSGHNTVSWYQQALGQGPQFIFQYYREEENGRGNFPPRFSGLQFPNYSSELNVNALELDDSALYLCASSSLTENIQGTVVHFGNGTRLTVT.

The chain couples TRBV30 to TRBJ1-2, with D tentatively TRBD1 (6 bases). Germline CDR1 and CDR2: GTSNPN and SVGIG (reference sequence). The CDR3 runs 14 residues. V lost 3 bases to trimming and J lost 4 bases, with 15 bases between them. The chain's CDR3 is CAWSRTVTSYGYTF. In DNA form, the CDR3 reads TGTGCCTGGAGCCGGACAGTTACCTCCTATGGCTACACCTTC.

The CDR3 loop reads CASSYSSEDTEAFF. CDR3 DNA sequence: TGTGCCAGCAGTTACTCGAGTGAGGACACTGAAGCTTTCTTT. This chain links TRBV6-5 with TRBJ1-1; no clear D. V was pared by 0 bases and J by 3 bases, with 8 bases between. There are 14 residues in the CDR3. The V gene's germline CDR1 is MNHEY and CDR2 SVGAGI.